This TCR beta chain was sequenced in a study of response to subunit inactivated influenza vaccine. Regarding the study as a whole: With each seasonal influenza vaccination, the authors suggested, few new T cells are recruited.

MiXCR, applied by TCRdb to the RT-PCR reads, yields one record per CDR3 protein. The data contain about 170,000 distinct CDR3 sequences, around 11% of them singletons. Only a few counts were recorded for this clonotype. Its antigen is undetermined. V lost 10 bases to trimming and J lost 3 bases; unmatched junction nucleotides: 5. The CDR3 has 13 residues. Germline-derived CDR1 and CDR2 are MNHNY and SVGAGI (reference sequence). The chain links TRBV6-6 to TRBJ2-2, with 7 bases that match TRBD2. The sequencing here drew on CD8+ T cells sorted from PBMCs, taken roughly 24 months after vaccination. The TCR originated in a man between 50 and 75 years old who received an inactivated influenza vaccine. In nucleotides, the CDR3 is TGTGCCACGGGAGGCCGGGACACCGGGGAGCTGTTTTTT. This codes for CATGGRDTGELFF.